The rows below give T cell receptor beta chains drawn from one sample of a study of blood T cell repertoires in COVID-19. Only in-frame clones appear in the TCRdb table, and some are missing; sequencing was by immunoSEQ multiplex PCR. The sample contains a few hundred thousand clones, 85% to 90% of which appear only once. Input material: PBMCs or T cells enriched from blood (not recorded which). The receptors stem from a woman aged 18-29 years who had recovered from COVID-19. Both conserved end residues are part of each CDR3.

v_gene	j_gene	CDR3aa
TRBV7-9	TRBJ1-6	CASSLTLRGPLHF
TRBV7-3	TRBJ2-1	CASSSRRGNEQFF
TRBV5-1	TRBJ2-5	CASSPGLQETQYF
TRBV18	TRBJ2-1	CASSQTSGGSYNEQFF
TRBV9	TRBJ1-1	CASSTQGSTEAFF
TRBV30	TRBJ2-7	CAWSVSRRLNSYEQYF
TRBV7-9	TRBJ1-2	CASSPSREANYGYTF
TRBV18	TRBJ2-3	CASSLLETFTDTQYF
TRBV28	TRBJ1-4	CASSRGDRPNEKLFF
TRBV4-1	TRBJ1-2	CASSQDRRPGGSAANNYGYTF
TRBV28	TRBJ1-5	CASSNIYNQPQHF
TRBV5-6	TRBJ1-5	CASSSGGTKRPQHF
TRBV7-3	TRBJ2-3	CASSLAPSRPDTQYF
TRBV7-3	TRBJ2-2	CASSLYGVSEELFF
TRBV24-1	TRBJ1-5	CATSDPNQPQHF
TRBV29-1	TRBJ2-7	CSVRDVGYEQYF
TRBV11-2	TRBJ1-2	CASSLDRGFSTF